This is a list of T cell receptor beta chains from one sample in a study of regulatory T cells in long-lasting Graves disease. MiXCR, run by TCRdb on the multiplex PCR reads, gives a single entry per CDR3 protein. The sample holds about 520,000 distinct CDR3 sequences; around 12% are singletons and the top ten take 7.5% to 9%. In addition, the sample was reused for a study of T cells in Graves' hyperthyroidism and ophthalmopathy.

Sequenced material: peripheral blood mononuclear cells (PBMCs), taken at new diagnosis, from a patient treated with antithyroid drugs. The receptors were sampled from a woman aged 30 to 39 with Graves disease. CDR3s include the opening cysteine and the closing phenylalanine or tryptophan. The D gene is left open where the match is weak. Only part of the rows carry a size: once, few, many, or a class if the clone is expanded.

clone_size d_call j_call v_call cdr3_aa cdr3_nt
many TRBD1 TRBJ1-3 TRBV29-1 CSVVQGAAGNTIYF TGCAGCGTTGTGCAGGGGGCGGCTGGAAACACCATATATTTT
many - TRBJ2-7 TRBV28 CASSILSYEQYF TGTGCCAGCAGCATCCTCTCCTACGAGCAGTACTTC
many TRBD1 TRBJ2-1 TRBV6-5 CASSYDRVLYNEQFF TGTGCCAGCAGTTACGACAGGGTACTTTACAATGAGCAGTTCTTC
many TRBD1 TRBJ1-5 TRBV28 CASNQGGFNQPQHF TGTGCCAGCAACCAGGGGGGATTTAATCAGCCCCAGCATTTT
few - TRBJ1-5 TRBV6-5 CASSYSGKGQPQHF TGTGCCAGCAGTTACTCGGGTAAAGGTCAGCCCCAGCATTTT
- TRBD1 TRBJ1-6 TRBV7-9 CASSTGTGPRSPLHF TGTGCCAGCAGCACCGGGACAGGGCCGCGTTCACCCCTCCACTTT
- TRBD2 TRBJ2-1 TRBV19 CASSFLAGGRYNEQFF TGTGCCAGTAGTTTCCTAGCGGGAGGACGCTACAATGAGCAGTTCTTC
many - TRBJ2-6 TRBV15 CATSSDPSGANVLTF TGTGCCACCAGCAGCGACCCCTCTGGGGCCAACGTCCTGACTTTC
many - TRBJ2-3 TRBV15 CATSFPSTDTQYF TGTGCCACCAGCTTCCCTTCCACAGATACGCAGTATTTT
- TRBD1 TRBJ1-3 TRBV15 CATRGPGQGSFSGNTIYF TGTGCCACCAGGGGACCGGGACAGGGGTCCTTCTCTGGAAACACCATATATTTT
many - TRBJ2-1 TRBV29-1 CSVEGGRSSYNEQFF TGCAGCGTTGAAGGAGGGCGGAGCTCCTACAATGAGCAGTTCTTC
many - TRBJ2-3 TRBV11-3 CASSSRVGGVDTQYF TGTGCCAGCAGCTCGCGGGTCGGTGGGGTGGATACGCAGTATTTT
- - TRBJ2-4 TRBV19 CASSARGRDIQYF TGTGCCAGTAGTGCGCGGGGCAGGGACATTCAGTACTTC
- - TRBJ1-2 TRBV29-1 CSVETQGGGYTF TGCAGCGTTGAAACACAGGGAGGTGGCTACACCTTC
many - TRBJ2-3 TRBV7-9 CASSSWRFTDTQYF TGTGCCAGCAGCTCCTGGCGGTTCACAGATACGCAGTATTTT
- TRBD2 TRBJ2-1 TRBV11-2 CASSLAGSPYNEQFF TGTGCCAGCAGTTTAGCGGGATCGCCCTACAATGAGCAGTTCTTC
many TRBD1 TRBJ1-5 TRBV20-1 CSARNRDRGSASNQPQHF TGCAGTGCTAGAAACCGGGACAGGGGATCCGCTAGCAATCAGCCCCAGCATTTT
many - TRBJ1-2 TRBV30 CAWSGARGYGYTF TGTGCCTGGAGCGGAGCCCGAGGCTATGGCTACACCTTC
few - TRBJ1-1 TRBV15 CATSRGPGRATEAFF TGTGCCACCAGCAGAGGTCCGGGCCGGGCGACTGAAGCTTTCTTT
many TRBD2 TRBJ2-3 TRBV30 CAQEREMSDTQYF TGTGCCCAAGAGCGGGAGATGTCAGATACGCAGTATTTT